This T cell receptor beta chain was sequenced during a study of cytomegalovirus exposure and HLA in healthy donors. Generated by immunoSEQ multiplex PCR, the TCRdb table keeps only in-frame clones and is missing some. Here the sample spans about 79,000 clones, 93% being singletons. This receptor was identified in a woman aged 30 to 39 in good health and CMV-seronegative. Sequenced sample: PBMCs.

CDR3 in amino acids: CASSLSQGSTDTQYF. The CDR3 DNA reads TGTGCCAGCAGTTTATCACAGGGTAGCACAGATACGCAGTATTTT. The chain couples TRBV27 to TRBJ2-3, with a weak D call TRBD1 (6 bases). V was cut by 0 bases and J by 0 bases, with 7 bases left in between. Germline loops: CDR1 MNHEY, CDR2 SMNVEV (reference sequence). The CDR3 totals 15 residues.